These 20 T cell receptor beta chains were all obtained from the same sample, sequenced in a study of OX40 agonist ivuxolimab in advanced cancers. Method: immunoSEQ multiplex PCR; TCRdb's copy keeps in-frame clones and lacks some. The sample consists of 9,500 to 15,000 clones, about 85% of them appearing once. The specimen was CD4+ or CD8+ T cells sorted from blood, collected in a trial of the OX40 agonist ivuxolimab. These receptor sequences come from an adult with an advanced solid tumor such as melanoma, head and neck, liver or kidney cancer.

The chain couples TRBV5-6 to TRBJ2-2; 7 positions match TRBD2. Germline CDR1 SGHDT, CDR2 YYEEEE. CDR3 length: 15 residues. Trimming cost V 4 bases and J 6 bases; bases outside gene matches: 9. Here the CDR3 reads CASSVGLVSSGELFF. The CDR3, as DNA: TGTGCCAGCAGCGTAGGACTAGTCTCGTCCGGGGAGCTGTTTTTT. Filled out from reference TRBV5-6 and TRBJ2-2, the complete variable domain reads DAGVTQSPTHLIKTRGQQVTLRCSPKSGHDTVSWYQQALGQGPQFIFQYYEEEERQRGNFPDRFSGHQFPNYSSELNVNALLLGDSALYLCASSVGLVSSGELFFGEGSRLTVL.

This clone was seen a single time. This chain connects TRBV27 to TRBJ1-2, with D possibly being TRBD1 (6 bases). Per germline, CDR1 MNHEY and CDR2 SMNVEV (reference sequence). The CDR3 runs 15 residues. Trimming took 2 bases from V and 2 from J, leaving 12 bases between them. CDR3 coding DNA: TGTGCCAGCAGTTTAGGCCATGGGGGCAACTATGGCTACACCTTC. This translates into CASSLGHGGNYGYTF.

This chain uses TRBV7-6 with TRBJ2-7; 9 bases match TRBD1. CDR1 and CDR2 (germline): SGHVS, FNYEAQ. V dropped 4 bases and J dropped 2; count of bases not matched to a gene: 3. The CDR3 has 14 amino acids. This chain's CDR3 is CASSYGTGTYEQYF. The CDR3 bases are TGTGCCAGCAGCTACGGGACAGGGACCTACGAGCAGTACTTC.

The chain combines TRBV2 with TRBJ2-1, with 7 bases aligning to TRBD1. Per germline, CDR1 SNHLY and CDR2 FYNNEI. The V and J ends lost 0 bases and 6 bases, in that order; junction bases with no gene match: 5. The CDR3 sequence is 15 residues long. CDR3 sequence (DNA): TGTGCCAGCAGTGAAGCAGGGGGCGGTTTCAATGAGCAGTTCTTC. Residues: CASSEAGGGFNEQFF.

This clone was counted between two and nine times. The genes are TRBV19 and TRBJ2-2, with TRBD2 identical over 7 bases. Unmatched junction bases numbered 17, after V lost 7 bases and J lost 3 bases. The CDR3 loop spans 18 amino acids. Germline CDR1 and CDR2: LNHDA and SQIVND (reference sequence). The CDR3 loop reads CASTLLNGGRGDTGELFF. CDR3 bases: TGTGCCAGTACCCTGTTAAACGGCGGGAGAGGGGACACCGGGGAGCTGTTTTTT.

The chain combines TRBV27 with TRBJ2-1, with 9 nucleotides matching TRBD2. Germline V gene lookup returns CDR1 MNHEY and CDR2 SMNVEV (reference sequence). The CDR3 sequence is 16 residues long. V trimming: 5 bases; J trimming: 3 bases; junction bases outside the gene matches: 8. CDR3 in amino acids: CASSPFLAGLYNEQFF. Written as DNA, the CDR3 is TGTGCCAGCAGTCCCTTTCTAGCGGGACTCTACAATGAGCAGTTCTTC.

The gene calls are TRBV27 and TRBJ2-1; 9 nucleotides agree with TRBD2. CDR1 and CDR2 (germline): MNHEY, SMNVEV (reference sequence). CDR3 length: 16 amino acids. V was clipped by 6 bases and J by 4 bases; unmatched bases: 10. Here the CDR3 DNA reads TGTGCCAGCAGCCCTTCTAGCGGGACCTTTTACAATGAGCAGTTCTTC. It is translated as CASSPSSGTFYNEQFF.

This sequence joins TRBV5-6 and TRBJ1-1, with 11 bases lining up with TRBD1. The CDR3 consists of 16 residues. The germline V gene has CDR1 SGHDT and CDR2 YYEEEE. V shed 2 bases and J 4 bases; nucleotides not matched to a gene: 7. The CDR3: CASSLTDRGRITEAFF. The CDR3 DNA reads TGTGCCAGCAGCTTAACGGACAGGGGGCGAATCACTGAAGCTTTCTTT.

V is TRBV7-9 and J is TRBJ2-3, with D possibly TRBD2 on 6 matching bases. Germline CDR1 and CDR2: SEHNR and FQNEAQ (reference sequence). The CDR3 is 15 amino acids. Between the trimmed V and J ends, which lost 1 base and 4 bases, there was a span of 12 bases. The CDR3 bases are TGTGCCAGCAGCTTAGAACTAGCTGGGTCAGATACGCAGTATTTT. Amino acid sequence: CASSLELAGSDTQYF.

The chain is built from TRBV27 and TRBJ2-3; D gene ambiguous. The CDR3 consists of 15 residues. The V and J ends lost 5 bases and 0 bases respectively, with 12 bases between them. Germline V gives CDR1 MNHEY, CDR2 SMNVEV (reference sequence). CDR3 sequence: CASSVGISSTDTQYF. CDR3 coding DNA: TGTGCCAGCAGTGTAGGGATTTCGAGCACAGATACGCAGTATTTT.

This chain joins TRBV5-4 and TRBJ2-7; D not resolved. The V and J ends lost 0 bases and 6 bases respectively, with 7 bases between them. CDR3 length: 12 residues. Germline CDR1 SGHNT, CDR2 YYREEE (reference sequence). The CDR3 DNA sequence: TGTGCCAGCAGCTTGGTGTCGGGCGAGCAGTACTTC. It translates to CASSLVSGEQYF.

This chain joins TRBV6-6 and TRBJ2-7, with TRBD2 identical over 7 bases. The germline gives CDR1 MNHNY, CDR2 SVGAGI (reference sequence). This CDR3 is built from 15 residues. With V trimmed by 0 bases and J by 2 bases, 4 bases remained unmatched. The CDR3 nucleotides are TGTGCCAGCAGTTACTCGGGCGGGAGCCCCTACGAGCAGTACTTC. It is translated as CASSYSGGSPYEQYF.

The CDR3 here is CASSQVLAGGTDTQYF. The CDR3 nucleotides read TGCGCCAGCAGCCAAGTGTTAGCGGGAGGTACAGATACGCAGTATTTT. The V and J genes are TRBV4-1 and TRBJ2-3; 10 nucleotides agree with TRBD2. The CDR3 is 16 amino acids. V dropped 1 base and J dropped 3; count of bases not matched to a gene: 4. Germline loops: CDR1 MGHRA, CDR2 YSYEKL.

The chain uses TRBV20-1 and TRBJ2-1, with no clear D. V lost 1 base, J lost 7 bases, and 5 bases lay in between. This CDR3 region has 11 residues. Looked up from germline, CDR1 is DFQATT and CDR2 is SNEGSKA (reference sequence). CDR3 nucleotide sequence: TGCAGTGCTAGAGCCCTGAATGAGCAGTTCTTC. It yields the protein CSARALNEQFF.

The chain employs TRBV27 and TRBJ2-7; 8 bases fit TRBD1. Germline-derived CDR1 and CDR2 are MNHEY and SMNVEV (reference sequence). V lost 3 bases to trimming and J lost 3 bases; unmatched junction nucleotides: 7. CDR3 size: 15 residues. The CDR3 nucleotides are TGTGCCAGCAGTTTCGGCAGGGGGCGAGACTACGAGCAGTACTTC. Translated, it gives CASSFGRGRDYEQYF.

This clone was counted a few times. The rearrangement links TRBV28 to TRBJ2-7; TRBD1 or TRBD2 may be the D gene (5 bases each). This CDR3 has 16 amino acids. Germline CDR1 and CDR2: MDHEN and SYDVKM. V shed 2 bases and J shed 4 bases, with 18 bases lying between them. This CDR3 is CASSLIPGTASYEQYF. CDR3 coding DNA: TGTGCCAGCAGTTTAATCCCCGGGACCGCCTCTTACGAGCAGTACTTC.

V gene TRBV19 combines with J gene TRBJ1-2, with D perhaps matching TRBD1 (5 bases). V gave up 9 bases and J gave up 6 bases, with 11 bases separating them. The CDR3 has 11 residues. CDR1 and CDR2 (germline): LNHDA, SQIVND (reference sequence). The CDR3, as DNA: TGTGCCAGCCTACAGGCAAATGGCTACACCTTC. Protein sequence: CASLQANGYTF. The whole variable domain, filled in from reference TRBV19 and TRBJ1-2, reads DGGITQSPKYLFRKEGQNVTLSCEQNLNHDAMYWYRQDPGQGLRLIYYSQIVNDFQKGDIAEGYSVSREKKESFPLTVTSAQKNPTAFYLCASLQANGYTFGSGTRLTVV.

The chain is built from TRBV19 and TRBJ2-3, with D possibly TRBD2 on 5 matching bases. Germline CDR1 and CDR2: LNHDA and SQIVND (reference sequence). V lost 3 bases to trimming and J lost 6 bases, with 7 bases between them. The CDR3 is 12 amino acids. In DNA, the CDR3 is TGTGCCAGTAGTATCGGGGTTGATACGCAGTATTTT. Amino acid sequence: CASSIGVDTQYF.

The V and J genes are TRBV9 and TRBJ1-2; maybe TRBD1 (6 bases). Germline loops: CDR1 SGDLS, CDR2 YYNGEE. The CDR3 loop spans 14 amino acids. The V end lost 2 bases, the J end lost 6 bases, and 14 bases lay between the germline ends. CDR3 bases: TGTGCCAGCAGCGTCCCGACAGGAATGAATGGCTACACCTTC. Amino acid sequence: CASSVPTGMNGYTF.

V usage is TRBV27 and J usage is TRBJ2-1; tentative D call: TRBD2 (5 bases). V lost 6 bases to trimming and J lost 4 bases, with 19 bases between them. The CDR3 is 16 amino acids. Per the germline V gene, CDR1 is MNHEY and CDR2 is SMNVEV (reference sequence). This CDR3 reads CASSPLRGSGYNEQFF. The DNA for the CDR3 is TGTGCCAGCAGCCCGTTACGGGGATCTGGGTACAATGAGCAGTTCTTC.